The source of this T cell receptor (beta chain) is a study of cytomegalovirus exposure and HLA in healthy donors. The primer mix had 60 Vbeta and 13 Jbeta primers. Only in-frame clones appear in the TCRdb table, and some are missing; sequencing was by immunoSEQ multiplex PCR. The sample totals approximately 30,000 clones. The germline gives CDR1 SGHDT, CDR2 YYEEEE. V lost 1 base and J 1 base, leaving 11 bases between the germline ends. This CDR3 region has 15 residues. The chain is built from TRBV5-6 and TRBJ2-5, with a tentative D call TRBD2 (6 bases). This clonotype was sampled from a woman in her forties in good health and CMV-seropositive. Sequenced: PBMCs. The CDR3 sequence is CASSLNGRGQETQYF. CDR3 coding DNA: TGTGCCAGCAGCTTGAACGGGCGGGGCCAAGAGACCCAGTACTTC.